The TCR beta chain under discussion was sequenced for a study of blood T cell repertoires in COVID-19. TCRdb's table, derived via immunoSEQ multiplex PCR, lists solely in-frame clones and lacks some. Altogether approximately 150,000 clones are present, roughly 84% being singletons, with the ten largest covering 8% to 9%. Trimming took off 6 bases at V and 1 base at J, with 18 bases between the two ends. This CDR3 contains 16 residues. Germline CDR1 and CDR2: SGHNT and YYREEE (reference sequence). The chain couples TRBV5-4 to TRBJ2-3; a possible D gene is TRBD2 (6 bases). Sequencing was done on a sample of peripheral blood. The TCR sequence derives from a man aged 30 to 39 with COVID-19, enrolled during active disease. The CDR3 is CASTQGGVRGTDTQYF. In DNA, the CDR3 is TGTGCCAGCACCCAAGGCGGGGTACGGGGCACAGATACGCAGTATTTT.